The 8 T cell receptor beta chains presented below share a single source sample, sequenced in a study of T cells expressing NK-cell markers. One entry per CDR3 protein, without DNA, is what TCRdb gives after re-calling the 5' RACE reads. Here the sample table reports about 550,000 distinct CDR3 sequences. Material for sequencing was blood T cells: a sorted CD56 or NKG2C T cell subset, CD4+ or CD8+ T cells, or bulk PBMC T cells (not recorded which). These receptors were collected from a man in his late teens or twenties in good health.

V usage is TRBV20-1 and J usage is TRBJ2-2; TCRdb picks TRBD1, but there is no DNA to check that call. The CDR3 length is 14 residues. Germline CDR1 reads DFQATT; CDR2 reads SNEGSKA (reference sequence). CDR3 region: CSATETRSTGELFF.

The chain has TRBV5-1 and TRBJ2-1. The CDR3 length is 14 residues. CDR1 SGHRS and CDR2 YFSETQ come from the germline V gene. The CDR3 spells CASSLDRASNEQFF.

This chain links TRBV4-2 with TRBJ2-1; lacking DNA, the TRBD2 call made by TCRdb goes unchecked. This CDR3 is 19 amino acids long. From germline, CDR1 is LGHNA and CDR2 YNFKEQ. The CDR3 sequence: CASRAGLAGPGQSYNEQFF.

CDR3 residues: CASSGAGQTYEQYF. The chain uses TRBV5-6 and TRBJ2-7; the D gene TCRdb calls, TRBD1, cannot be checked with no DNA. This CDR3 spans 14 amino acids. Germline values: CDR1 SGHDT, CDR2 YYEEEE.

V usage is TRBV7-2 and J usage is TRBJ1-3. This CDR3 spans 17 amino acids. Germline-derived CDR1 and CDR2 are SGHTA and FQGNSA. The CDR3 reads CASSLFTGPSAGNTIYF.

The rearrangement links TRBV20-1 to TRBJ1-4. Germline lookup yields CDR1 DFQATT and CDR2 SNEGSKA (reference sequence). The CDR3 is made up of 13 amino acids. CDR3 sequence reads: CSAMRGRLEKLFF.

The rearrangement joins TRBV12-3 or TRBV12-4 to TRBJ2-4; the D gene TCRdb calls, TRBD2, cannot be checked with no DNA. The CDR3 has 14 amino acids. The CDR3: CASSFRLDGNIQYF.

The genes are TRBV29-1 and TRBJ1-3; TCRdb reports TRBD1, a call that lacks DNA to check it against. Germline CDR1 is SQVTM and CDR2 is ANQGSEA. The CDR3 contains 15 residues. This chain's CDR3 is CSVTRDRDAGNTIYF.